This T cell receptor (beta chain) is from a study of shared clonotypes between healthy human individuals. The authors split each subset's genomic DNA evenly across several immunoSEQ plates. Sequencing was performed with immunoSEQ multiplex PCR; in TCRdb, only in-frame clones are kept and a portion is missing. This sample has over 2 million clones, with roughly 96% found just once. This CDR3 has 15 amino acids. Trimming at V came to 8 bases and at J to 6 bases, leaving 11 bases not matched to a gene. The germline gives CDR1 WSHSY, CDR2 SAAADI. This sequence joins TRBV10-2 and TRBJ2-7, with 12 nucleotides matching TRBD1. The source material was naive CD4+ T cells sorted from blood. This sample's subset: CD45RA+ positively selected. This clonotype was sampled from a man younger than 30 in good health. The CDR3 is CASSGTGGALPEQYF. The CDR3 DNA sequence: TGCGCCAGCTCCGGGACAGGGGGCGCTTTGCCCGAGCAGTACTTC.